Following are 30 T cell receptor beta chains from one sample sequenced in a study of cytomegalovirus exposure and HLA in healthy donors. Amplification used 60 Vbeta primers and 13 Jbeta primers. Assay: immunoSEQ multiplex PCR; the TCRdb copy retains only in-frame clones and omits some. This sample has 140,000 to 150,000 clones, with roughly 74% found just once. The material sequenced was PBMCs. The receptor source for this set is a woman under 30 in good health and CMV-seropositive.

The chain couples TRBV7-2 to TRBJ1-2; D ambiguous. CDR1 is SGHTA, CDR2 FQGNSA, per germline. The CDR3 is 13 amino acids. V dropped 2 bases and J dropped 8 bases, with 12 bases sitting between them. The CDR3 loop reads CASSLISGGGYTF. The CDR3, as DNA: TGTGCCAGCAGCTTAATCTCCGGCGGGGGCTACACCTTC.

This clone was counted once. DNA for the CDR3: TGCGCCAGCGTTACCCGAGGCAGAAGCACAGATACGCAGTATTTT. Protein: CASVTRGRSTDTQYF. The chain is built from TRBV10-1 and TRBJ2-3, with unresolved D. CDR1 is WNHNN, CDR2 SYGVQD, per germline (reference sequence). Deletions cut 8 bases from V and 0 bases from J, with 15 bases between. The CDR3 is 15 amino acids.

The CDR3 DNA sequence: TGTGCCACCAGCAGAGGGACAGGGGAGGAGACCCAGTACTTC. Its translation is CATSRGTGEETQYF. The gene calls are TRBV15 and TRBJ2-5; 9 bases match TRBD1. V dropped 1 base and J dropped 5; count of bases not matched to a gene: 2. Germline CDR1 LNHNV, CDR2 YYDKDF (reference sequence). This CDR3 comprises 14 residues.

The chain recombines TRBV2 with TRBJ2-2; 11 bases are shared with TRBD2. With V trimmed by 8 bases and J by 6 bases, 11 bases remained unmatched. Germline V gives CDR1 SNHLY, CDR2 FYNNEI. The length of the CDR3 is 16 residues. The CDR3 DNA is TGTGCCAGCCGGGGGGATGGGACTAGCGGCTCCGGGGAGCTGTTTTTT. It codes for CASRGDGTSGSGELFF.

This sequence joins TRBV5-1 and TRBJ1-1; D unresolved. Trimming removed 4 bases at V and 1 base at J, with 8 bases between. This CDR3 is 13 amino acids long. From germline, CDR1 is SGHRS and CDR2 YFSETQ. CDR3 DNA sequence: TGCGCCAGCAGCCCAGTACAGAACACTGAAGCTTTCTTT. This translates into CASSPVQNTEAFF.

V usage is TRBV7-2 and J usage is TRBJ1-2; 7 bases agree with TRBD1. Germline CDR1 SGHTA, CDR2 FQGNSA. This CDR3 is 13 amino acids long. Trimming cost V 5 bases and J 4 bases; bases outside gene matches: 4. As DNA, the CDR3 is TGTGCCAGCAGCAGGGGACAGTTCTATGGCTACACCTTC. It encodes CASSRGQFYGYTF.

This clone was observed a single time. The rearrangement joins TRBV6-4 to TRBJ2-3; 9 positions match TRBD2. After removal of 2 bases from V and 1 base from J, the junction contained 1 base not matched to a gene. CDR1 and CDR2 from the germline V gene are MRHNA and SNTAGT. This CDR3 comprises 15 residues. The chain's CDR3 is CASSDVAGGTDTQYF. For the CDR3, the DNA is TGTGCCAGCAGTGACGTAGCGGGGGGCACAGATACGCAGTATTTT.

This chain uses TRBV12-5 with TRBJ1-4; D remains ambiguous. V was trimmed by 2 bases and J by 5 bases, leaving 3 bases between them. There are 12 residues in the CDR3. Germline V gene data show CDR1 as LGHNT and CDR2 as FRNRAP. The CDR3 DNA reads TGTGCTAGTGGTTTGTCGAATGAAAAACTGTTTTTT. It is translated as CASGLSNEKLFF. Variable domain in full (rest from reference TRBV12-5 and TRBJ1-4): DARVTQTPRHKVTEMGQEVTMRCQPILGHNTVFWYRQTMMQGLELLAYFRNRAPLDDSGMPKDRFSAEMPDATLATLKIQPSEPRDSAVYFCASGLSNEKLFFGSGTQLSVL.

The rearrangement joins TRBV27 to TRBJ1-4, with TRBD1 matching 9 bases. Germline V gene sequence: CDR1 MNHEY, CDR2 SMNVEV (reference sequence). The trim removed 2 bases at V and 6 bases at J, leaving 1 base unmatched. CDR3 length equals 14 residues. The CDR3 nucleotides read TGTGCCAGCAGTTTAGACAGGGGGGATGAAAAACTGTTTTTT. It translates to CASSLDRGDEKLFF.

V and J are TRBV7-9 and TRBJ2-4; 9 bases line up with TRBD1. After removal of 0 bases from V and 0 bases from J, the junction contained 9 bases not matched to a gene. CDR1 and CDR2 from the germline V gene are SEHNR and FQNEAQ (reference sequence). The CDR3 extends over 19 amino acids. CDR3 DNA: TGTGCCAGCAGCTTAGCGGGACAGGGAATTTTTGCAGCCAAAAACATTCAGTACTTC. As protein: CASSLAGQGIFAAKNIQYF.

The chain links TRBV7-6 to TRBJ2-3, with 12 positions matching TRBD2. CDR1 and CDR2 (germline): SGHVS, FNYEAQ. This CDR3 contains 18 residues. Trimming cost V 2 bases and J 2 bases; bases outside gene matches: 8. The CDR3 protein is CASSLIPSGGDSTDTQYF. The CDR3 coding sequence is TGTGCCAGCAGCTTAATCCCTAGCGGGGGGGATTCCACAGATACGCAGTATTTT.

The rearrangement joins TRBV6-1 to TRBJ2-5; 7 bases line up with TRBD2. V was pared by 3 bases and J by 5 bases, with 15 bases of the junction left unmatched. CDR1 MNHNS and CDR2 SASEGT come from the germline V gene. The CDR3 consists of 17 residues. CDR3 nucleotides: TGTGCCAGCAGTGACAGGCGGTCGGGGGGACGCAGGGAGACCCAGTACTTC. Its protein is CASSDRRSGGRRETQYF.

This clone has more than one count but fewer than ten. The chain couples TRBV18 to TRBJ2-7, with D perhaps matching TRBD2 (7 bases). The CDR3 contains 13 residues. From germline, CDR1 is KGHSH and CDR2 LQKENI. Trimming cost V 6 bases and J 4 bases, with 13 bases left between them. CDR3 nucleotide sequence: TGTGCCAGCTCTTGGGGGGGCGCGTACGAGCAGTACTTC. It yields the protein CASSWGGAYEQYF. The full variable domain, in which reference TRBV18 and TRBJ2-7 provide the parts outside the CDR3, is NAGVMQNPRHLVRRRGQEARLRCSPMKGHSHVYWYRQLPEEGLKFMVYLQKENIIDESGMPKERFSAEFPKEGPSILRIQQVVRGDSAAYFCASSWGGAYEQYFGPGTRLTVT.

The rearrangement uses TRBV4-1 and TRBJ1-2, with D hard to call. This CDR3 has 14 residues. The V gene's germline CDR1 is MGHRA and CDR2 YSYEKL. Trimming shortened V by 0 bases and J by 6 bases, and 11 bases separated the two germline ends. This CDR3 reads CASSQDVTYDGYTF. In DNA form, the CDR3 reads TGCGCCAGCAGCCAAGATGTTACTTATGATGGCTACACCTTC.

This clone was seen more than once but under ten times. The chain couples TRBV7-6 to TRBJ2-2; TRBD1 is a possible D gene (5 bases). The V and J ends lost 5 bases and 8 bases respectively, with 9 bases between them. This CDR3 has 12 residues. Per the germline V gene, CDR1 is SGHVS and CDR2 is FNYEAQ. The CDR3 region is CASSLNRGELFF. The CDR3 bases are TGTGCCAGCAGCCTAAACAGGGGGGAGCTGTTTTTT.

V is TRBV5-4 and J is TRBJ1-6; weak D call: TRBD1 (5 bases). The CDR3 runs to 16 residues. The V end was cut by 0 bases, the J end by 7 bases, with 14 bases between. Germline V gene data show CDR1 as SGHNT and CDR2 as YYREEE (reference sequence). In DNA, the CDR3 is TGTGCCAGCAGCTTGGAAACAGGCAGGCAAAATTCACCCCTCCACTTT. It codes for CASSLETGRQNSPLHF.

The chain is built from TRBV5-4 and TRBJ2-7, with TRBD1 matching over 7 bases. V shed 4 bases and J 0 bases; nucleotides not matched to a gene: 4. Germline V gene lookup returns CDR1 SGHNT and CDR2 YYREEE (reference sequence). The CDR3 runs to 14 residues. CDR3 in amino acids: CASSPGGSSYEQYF. In DNA form, the CDR3 reads TGTGCCAGCAGCCCAGGGGGTAGCTCCTACGAGCAGTACTTC.

This sequence joins TRBV27 and TRBJ2-5; TRBD2 matches at 12 bases. This CDR3 region has 16 residues. Germline loops: CDR1 MNHEY, CDR2 SMNVEV (reference sequence). The J segment lost 11 bases and the V segment lost 6 bases, leaving 16 bases of the junction unmatched. This chain's CDR3 is CASSRVEGLAGGEQYF. CDR3 nucleotide sequence: TGTGCCAGCAGCCGAGTCGAAGGTCTAGCGGGAGGGGAGCAGTACTTC.

This clone has a single count. The rearrangement uses TRBV2 and TRBJ2-3, with TRBD2 as a possible D gene (6 bases). Deletions cut 2 bases from V and 5 bases from J, with 14 bases between. CDR1 and CDR2 from the germline V gene are SNHLY and FYNNEI. This CDR3 is built from 15 residues. The CDR3 sequence is CASSEKGLALDTQYF. The CDR3 DNA reads TGTGCCAGCAGTGAAAAGGGACTGGCCCTAGATACGCAGTATTTT.

The chain recombines TRBV27 with TRBJ2-1; a possible D gene is TRBD2 (5 bases). V lost 5 bases and J 8 bases, leaving 10 bases between the germline ends. Germline V gene lookup returns CDR1 MNHEY and CDR2 SMNVEV (reference sequence). This CDR3 is built from 12 residues. CDR3 in amino acids: CASSPQRDEQFF. For the CDR3, the DNA is TGTGCCAGCAGTCCCCAGAGGGATGAGCAGTTCTTC.

Concerning this clone itself: Different DNA sequences within this sample yield the same CDR3. CDR3 loop: CASSVGGRGAYEQYF. The CDR3 nucleotides are TGTGCCAGCAGCGTGGGGGGTAGAGGGGCCTACGAGCAGTACTTC. The chain employs TRBV9 and TRBJ2-7, with a tentative D call TRBD2 (6 bases). This CDR3 has 15 amino acids. V was trimmed by 2 bases and J by 2 bases, leaving 14 bases between them. CDR1 SGDLS and CDR2 YYNGEE come from the germline V gene.

A few counts support this clone. The genes are TRBV7-9 and TRBJ1-3; 7 nucleotides line up with TRBD1. V shed 5 bases, J shed 2 bases, and the junction held 3 bases outside the gene matches. This CDR3 spans 14 amino acids. Germline V gene sequence: CDR1 SEHNR, CDR2 FQNEAQ (reference sequence). CDR3 in amino acids: CASSLTGTGNTIYF. CDR3 in DNA: TGTGCCAGCAGCCTGACAGGGACTGGAAACACCATATATTTT.

The chain has TRBV7-2 and TRBJ2-6, with D maybe TRBD1 (5 bases). The CDR3 runs to 14 residues. V was trimmed by 7 bases and J by 4 bases, leaving 11 bases between them. Germline CDR1 reads SGHTA; CDR2 reads FQGNSA. CDR3 sequence reads: CASNWGGGANVLTF. The DNA for the CDR3 is TGTGCCAGCAACTGGGGCGGAGGGGCCAACGTCCTGACTTTC.

The CDR3 DNA reads as TGTGCCATCAGTGAAGCTCGTGGCAGCGGTAACTATGGCTACACCTTC. It is translated as CAISEARGSGNYGYTF. The J gene is TRBJ1-2, the V gene TRBV10-3; D is ambiguous. V gave up 3 bases and J gave up 1 base, with 15 bases separating them. The CDR3 has 16 amino acids. Germline CDR1 ENHRY, CDR2 SYGVKD.

The chain links TRBV5-6 to TRBJ2-7; the D gene is possibly TRBD2 (5 bases). Germline assignment: CDR1 SGHDT and CDR2 YYEEEE. This CDR3 is 13 amino acids long. V was cut by 7 bases and J by 6 bases, with 17 bases left in between. The CDR3 sequence is CASAGWAGIEQYF. The CDR3 nucleotides are TGTGCCAGCGCCGGGTGGGCCGGGATCGAGCAGTACTTC. Based on the CDR3 plus reference TRBV5-6 and TRBJ2-7, the full variable domain is DAGVTQSPTHLIKTRGQQVTLRCSPKSGHDTVSWYQQALGQGPQFIFQYYEEEERQRGNFPDRFSGHQFPNYSSELNVNALLLGDSALYLCASAGWAGIEQYFGPGTRLTVT.

The chain links TRBV11-3 to TRBJ2-5; the D gene is possibly TRBD1 (6 bases). Germline V gene sequence: CDR1 SGHNT, CDR2 YENEEA. The CDR3 consists of 15 residues. Trimming cost V 5 bases and J 5 bases, with 18 bases left between them. CDR3 nucleotides: TGTGCCAGCAGCCTAGGGGGTGGGGGCGCGGAGACCCAGTACTTC. The encoded protein is CASSLGGGGAETQYF.

V gene TRBV5-6 combines with J gene TRBJ1-5; D is uncertain. The V gene lost 0 bases and the J gene lost 2 bases, with 6 bases spanning the gap. The CDR3 has 14 residues. Germline-derived CDR1 and CDR2 are SGHDT and YYEEEE. The CDR3: CASSLAGGNQPQHF. The CDR3 region has the DNA TGTGCCAGCAGCTTGGCAGGTGGCAATCAGCCCCAGCATTTT. Supplemented by reference TRBV5-6 and TRBJ1-5, the full variable domain reads DAGVTQSPTHLIKTRGQQVTLRCSPKSGHDTVSWYQQALGQGPQFIFQYYEEEERQRGNFPDRFSGHQFPNYSSELNVNALLLGDSALYLCASSLAGGNQPQHFGDGTRLSIL.

The CDR3 loop is CASSLNPLAGGSYNEQFF. In DNA form, the CDR3 reads TGTGCCAGCAGCTTGAATCCCCTAGCGGGGGGCTCTTACAATGAGCAGTTCTTC. V and J are TRBV7-6 and TRBJ2-1, with TRBD2 identical over 11 bases. The germline CDR1 and CDR2 sequences are SGHVS and FNYEAQ. This CDR3 spans 18 amino acids. The J segment lost 4 bases and the V segment lost 3 bases, leaving 11 bases of the junction unmatched.

This clone was found a few times. The CDR3 nucleotides read TGCAGCGCCAGAGGGCTTCAGGGGATAACTTTCTTT. Its translation is CSARGLQGITFF. The rearrangement joins TRBV29-1 to TRBJ1-1; possibly TRBD1 for D (6 bases). The CDR3 is made up of 12 amino acids. CDR1 is SQVTM, CDR2 ANQGSEA, per germline. With 7 bases removed from V and 12 bases from J, the gap between germline ends came to 21 bases.

J is TRBJ1-6 and V is TRBV28, with D tentatively TRBD1 (5 bases). Germline assignment: CDR1 MDHEN and CDR2 SYDVKM. There are 14 residues in the CDR3. The V end was cut by 8 bases, the J end by 1 base, with 9 bases between. CDR3 sequence reads: CASRQGSYNSPLHF. The CDR3 nucleotides are TGTGCCAGCCGCCAGGGTTCCTATAATTCACCCCTCCACTTT.